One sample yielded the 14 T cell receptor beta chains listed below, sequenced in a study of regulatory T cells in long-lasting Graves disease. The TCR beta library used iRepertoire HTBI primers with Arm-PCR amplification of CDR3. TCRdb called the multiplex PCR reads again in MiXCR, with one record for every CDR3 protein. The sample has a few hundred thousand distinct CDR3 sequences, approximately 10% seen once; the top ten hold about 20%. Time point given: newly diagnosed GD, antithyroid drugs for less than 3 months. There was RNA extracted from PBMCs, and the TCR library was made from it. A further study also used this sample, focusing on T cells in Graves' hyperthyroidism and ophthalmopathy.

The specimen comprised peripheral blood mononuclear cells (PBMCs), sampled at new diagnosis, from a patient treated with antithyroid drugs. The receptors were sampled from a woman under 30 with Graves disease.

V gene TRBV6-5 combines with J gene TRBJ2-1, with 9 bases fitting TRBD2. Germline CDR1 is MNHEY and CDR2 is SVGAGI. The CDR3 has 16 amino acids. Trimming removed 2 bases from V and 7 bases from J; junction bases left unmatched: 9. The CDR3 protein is CASSYPRGGGVNEQFF. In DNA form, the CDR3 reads TGTGCCAGCAGTTACCCCCGCGGGGGGGGGGTGAATGAGCAGTTCTTC.

CDR3 loop: CASSKSGELFF. Here the CDR3 DNA reads TGTGCCAGCAGTAAGTCCGGGGAGCTGTTTTTT. The chain links TRBV12-3 or TRBV12-4 to TRBJ2-2; D unresolved. The CDR3 contains 11 residues. V was trimmed by 5 bases and J by 6 bases, leaving 4 bases between them.

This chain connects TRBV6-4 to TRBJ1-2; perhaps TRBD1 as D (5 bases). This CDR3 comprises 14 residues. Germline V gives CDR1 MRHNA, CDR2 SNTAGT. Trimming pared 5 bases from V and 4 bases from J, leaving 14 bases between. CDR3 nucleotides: TGTGCCAGCAGTTCAACCGGGACTTCCTATGGCTACACCTTC. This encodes CASSSTGTSYGYTF.

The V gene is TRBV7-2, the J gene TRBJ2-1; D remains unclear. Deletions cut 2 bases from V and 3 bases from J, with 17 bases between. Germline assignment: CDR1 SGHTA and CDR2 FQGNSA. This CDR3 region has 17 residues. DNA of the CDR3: TGTGCCAGCAGCTTACATAGCTACCCAGTTATCTACAATGAGCAGTTCTTC. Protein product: CASSLHSYPVIYNEQFF. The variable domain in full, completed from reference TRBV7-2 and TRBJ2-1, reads GAGVSQSPSNKVTEKGKDVELRCDPISGHTALYWYRQSLGQGLEFLIYFQGNSAPDKSGLPSDRFSAERTGGSVSTLTIQRTQQEDSAVYLCASSLHSYPVIYNEQFFGPGTRLTVL.

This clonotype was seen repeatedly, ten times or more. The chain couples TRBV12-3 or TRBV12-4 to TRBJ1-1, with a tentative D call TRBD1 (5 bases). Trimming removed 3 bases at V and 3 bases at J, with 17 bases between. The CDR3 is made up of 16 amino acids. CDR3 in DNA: TGTGCCAGCAGTTTGAGGCAGGGAGGCTGGGACACTGAAGCTTTCTTT. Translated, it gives CASSLRQGGWDTEAFF.

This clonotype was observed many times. The CDR3 here is CASSPPGHRAYSNQPQHF. In DNA, the CDR3 is TGTGCCAGCAGCCCCCCGGGACACCGGGCGTATAGCAATCAGCCCCAGCATTTT. This chain connects TRBV2 to TRBJ1-5; a weak D match, TRBD1 (6 bases). The V gene's germline CDR1 is SNHLY and CDR2 FYNNEI. There are 18 residues in the CDR3. Trimming took off 6 bases at V and 0 bases at J, with 21 bases between the two ends.

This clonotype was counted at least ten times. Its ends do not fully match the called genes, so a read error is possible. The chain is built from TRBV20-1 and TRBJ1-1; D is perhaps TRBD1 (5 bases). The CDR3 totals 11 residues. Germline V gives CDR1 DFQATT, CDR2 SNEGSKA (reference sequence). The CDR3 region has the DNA TGCAGTGCTAGAGATACCCCCAGGGCCCCGTTT. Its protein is CSARDTPRAPF.

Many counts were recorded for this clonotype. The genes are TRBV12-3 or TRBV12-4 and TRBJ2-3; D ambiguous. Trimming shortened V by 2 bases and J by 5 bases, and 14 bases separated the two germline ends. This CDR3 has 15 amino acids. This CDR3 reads CASSLPVGSGDTQYF. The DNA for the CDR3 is TGTGCCAGCAGTTTACCTGTGGGCTCGGGAGATACGCAGTATTTT.

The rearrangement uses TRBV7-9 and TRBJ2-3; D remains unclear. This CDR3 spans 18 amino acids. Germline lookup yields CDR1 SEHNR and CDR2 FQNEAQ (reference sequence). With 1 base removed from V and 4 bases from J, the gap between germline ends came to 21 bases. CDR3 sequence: CASSLEGRPRVPPDTQYF. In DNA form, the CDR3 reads TGTGCCAGCAGCTTAGAAGGGCGGCCGCGAGTCCCCCCAGATACGCAGTATTTT.

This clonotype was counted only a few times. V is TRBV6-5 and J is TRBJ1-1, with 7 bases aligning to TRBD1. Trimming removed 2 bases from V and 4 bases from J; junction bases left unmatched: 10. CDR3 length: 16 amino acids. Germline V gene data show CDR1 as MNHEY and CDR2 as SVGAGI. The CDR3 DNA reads TGTGCCAGCAGTTACGCCGGGACAGCGGGCCCCACTGAAGCTTTCTTT. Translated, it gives CASSYAGTAGPTEAFF.

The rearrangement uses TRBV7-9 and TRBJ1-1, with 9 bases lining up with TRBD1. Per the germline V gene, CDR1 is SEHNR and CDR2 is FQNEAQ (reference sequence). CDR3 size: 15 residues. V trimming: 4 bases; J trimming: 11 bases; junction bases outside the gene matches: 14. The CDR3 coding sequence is TGTGCCAGCAGCTCCACAGGAGGGACAGGGATTGGCGCTTTCTTT. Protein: CASSSTGGTGIGAFF.

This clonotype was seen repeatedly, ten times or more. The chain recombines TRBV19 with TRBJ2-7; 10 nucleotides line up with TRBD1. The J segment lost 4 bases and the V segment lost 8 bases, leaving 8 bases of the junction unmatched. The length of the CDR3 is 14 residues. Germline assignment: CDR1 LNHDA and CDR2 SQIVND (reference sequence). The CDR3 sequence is CASSRTGGIYEQYF. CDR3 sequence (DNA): TGTGCCAGTTCCCGGACAGGGGGGATATACGAGCAGTACTTC.

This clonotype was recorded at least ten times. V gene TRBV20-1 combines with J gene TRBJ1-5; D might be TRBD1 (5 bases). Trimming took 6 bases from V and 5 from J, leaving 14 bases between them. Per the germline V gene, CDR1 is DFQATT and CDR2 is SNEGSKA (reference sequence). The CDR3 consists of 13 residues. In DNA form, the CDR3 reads TGCAGTGCCCTGTCCGGGGGGGATCAGCCCCAGCATTTT. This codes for CSALSGGDQPQHF.

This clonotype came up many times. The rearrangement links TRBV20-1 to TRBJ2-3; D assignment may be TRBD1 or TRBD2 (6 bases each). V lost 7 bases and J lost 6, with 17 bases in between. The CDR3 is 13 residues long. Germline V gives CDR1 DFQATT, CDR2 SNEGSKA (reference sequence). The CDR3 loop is CSESGGHLDTQYF. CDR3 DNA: TGCAGTGAATCTGGGGGGCACCTTGATACGCAGTATTTT.